This T cell receptor (beta chain) is from a study of blood T cell repertoires in COVID-19. The overall study: Samples representing acute and convalescent COVID-19 were sourced from the United States, Italy and Spain. Sample material is recorded as cDNA or gDNA derived from T cells, B-cell-depleted T cells, or PBMCs.

Per the original methods: Amplifying reference gene primers gave estimates of nucleated cell counts. Sequenced by immunoSEQ multiplex PCR; TCRdb stores in-frame clones only, minus some. For V, J and clone size, that table is used; D and trimming come from the DNA. The sample contains tens of thousands of clones, roughly 84% of which appear only once. The germline V gene has CDR1 SGHRS and CDR2 YFSETQ. V dropped 0 bases and J dropped 5; count of bases not matched to a gene: 9. The CDR3 loop spans 17 amino acids. This receptor was taken from a human donor with active COVID-19. The donor label of this sample is uncertain. The chain carries TRBV5-1 and TRBJ2-2, with TRBD2 matching over 8 bases. The sample comprised peripheral blood. CDR3 nucleotide sequence: TGCGCCAGCAGCTTGGGGTTTGCGGGGGGCCCGACCGGGGAGCTGTTTTTT. It codes for CASSLGFAGGPTGELFF.